The 20 T cell receptor beta chains below were found in one sample sequenced in a study of CD8 T cells in Susac syndrome. RNA, at 0.5 to 1 ug, was reverse transcribed with random hexamers. TCRdb analysed the immunoSEQ multiplex PCR reads with MiXCR anew, one entry per CDR3 protein. The sample holds 210,000 or so distinct CDR3 sequences, 92% seen once. Input material: CD8+ T cells from PBMCs. The receptors derive from a human donor with multiple sclerosis.

This clonotype was seen a single time. The rearrangement uses TRBV5-1 and TRBJ1-2, with D maybe TRBD1 (6 bases). Deletions cut 4 bases from V and 3 bases from J, with 10 bases between. Germline CDR1 SGHRS, CDR2 YFSETQ. The CDR3 spans 13 residues. CDR3 in amino acids: CASSQGTDYGYTF. The DNA for the CDR3 is TGCGCCAGCAGCCAGGGGACGGACTATGGCTACACCTTC. Variable domain in full (rest from reference TRBV5-1 and TRBJ1-2): KAGVTQTPRYLIKTRGQQVTLSCSPISGHRSVSWYQQTPGQGLQFLFEYFSETQRNKGNFPGRFSGRQFSNSRSEMNVSTLELGDSALYLCASSQGTDYGYTFGSGTRLTVV.

The chain has TRBV27 and TRBJ1-1; D possibly corresponds to TRBD1 (5 bases). In germline, CDR1 is MNHEY, CDR2 SMNVEV (reference sequence). There are 15 residues in the CDR3. The V end was cut by 8 bases, the J end by 3 bases, with 19 bases between. This CDR3 is CASRLALTVDTEAFF. The CDR3, as DNA: TGTGCCAGCCGGCTAGCATTGACAGTGGACACTGAAGCTTTCTTT.

The V and J genes are TRBV29-1 and TRBJ2-2, with a weak D call TRBD2 (5 bases). The length of the CDR3 is 14 residues. V shed 1 base and J shed 7 bases, with 13 bases lying between them. Germline V gene data show CDR1 as SQVTM and CDR2 as ANQGSEA. The CDR3 sequence: CSVEGRGFLGELFF. For the CDR3, the DNA is TGCAGCGTTGAAGGCCGGGGATTCCTCGGGGAGCTGTTTTTT.

The gene calls are TRBV13 and TRBJ2-2, with TRBD2 identical over 7 bases. V shed 4 bases, J shed 2 bases, and the junction held 4 bases outside the gene matches. The CDR3 sequence is 15 residues long. Germline values: CDR1 PRHDT, CDR2 FYEKMQ (reference sequence). This CDR3 reads CASSSSGVNTGELFF. Here the CDR3 DNA reads TGTGCCAGCAGCTCCAGCGGGGTTAACACCGGGGAGCTGTTTTTT.

V is TRBV19 and J is TRBJ2-1, with D perhaps TRBD2 (6 bases). Between the trimmed V and J ends, which lost 1 base and 12 bases, there was a span of 13 bases. CDR3 length: 13 residues. Germline assignment: CDR1 LNHDA and CDR2 SQIVND (reference sequence). CDR3 residues: CASSIGGLYGQFF. The CDR3 coding sequence is TGTGCCAGTAGTATAGGGGGACTCTACGGGCAGTTCTTC. The full variable domain, rest sourced from reference TRBV19 and TRBJ2-1, is DGGITQSPKYLFRKEGQNVTLSCEQNLNHDAMYWYRQDPGQGLRLIYYSQIVNDFQKGDIAEGYSVSREKKESFPLTVTSAQKNPTAFYLCASSIGGLYGQFFGPGTRLTVL.

The chain is built from TRBV30 and TRBJ2-2; D unclear. Germline lookup yields CDR1 GTSNPN and CDR2 SVGIG (reference sequence). Trimming shortened V by 5 bases and J by 5 bases, and 12 bases separated the two germline ends. The CDR3 consists of 13 residues. For the CDR3, the DNA is TGTGCCTGGCCCGATCTGGGAACCGGGGAGCTGTTTTTT. Protein: CAWPDLGTGELFF.

The gene calls are TRBV4-3 and TRBJ2-7; tentatively, D is TRBD2 (6 bases). The length of the CDR3 is 20 residues. The V end lost 0 bases, the J end lost 3 bases, and 27 bases lay between the germline ends. CDR1 is LGHNA and CDR2 is YSLEER in the germline V gene. This chain's CDR3 is CASSQDLPIIGGRRGYEQYF. CDR3 DNA: TGCGCCAGCAGCCAAGATCTACCTATCATCGGCGGGCGGAGGGGCTACGAGCAGTACTTC.

This clonotype was observed a few times. This sequence joins TRBV30 and TRBJ1-1; D remains unclear. The CDR3 runs 12 residues. Per germline, CDR1 GTSNPN and CDR2 SVGIG (reference sequence). The V gene lost 1 base and the J gene lost 2 bases, with 5 bases spanning the gap. For the CDR3, the DNA is TGTGCCTGGAGTGAAGGTAACACTGAAGCTTTCTTT. This gives the protein CAWSEGNTEAFF.

The chain has TRBV27 and TRBJ2-7, with 9 bases fitting TRBD1. V dropped 6 bases and J dropped 5; count of bases not matched to a gene: 8. CDR3 length: 14 amino acids. CDR1 and CDR2 from the germline V gene are MNHEY and SMNVEV (reference sequence). In DNA form, the CDR3 reads TGTGCCAGCAGCCCGGGACAGGGACCTAACGAGCAGTACTTC. This gives the protein CASSPGQGPNEQYF.

The rearrangement links TRBV12-5 to TRBJ2-5; 11 positions match TRBD2. Trimming took 1 base from V and 2 from J; bases not matched to a gene: 9. The germline V gene encodes CDR1 LGHNT and CDR2 FRNRAP. The CDR3 length is 18 residues. The CDR3 sequence is CASGLALLTSGKQETQYF. The CDR3 nucleotides are TGTGCTAGTGGTTTGGCCCTCCTGACTAGCGGGAAGCAAGAGACCCAGTACTTC.

The chain joins TRBV13 to TRBJ2-5; a weak D match, TRBD2 (6 bases). With 4 bases removed from V and 0 bases from J, the gap between germline ends came to 12 bases. Germline CDR1 reads PRHDT; CDR2 reads FYEKMQ (reference sequence). The CDR3 has 15 residues. In nucleotides, the CDR3 is TGTGCCAGCAGCTCCGGGACTTTGTACCAAGAGACCCAGTACTTC. It translates to CASSSGTLYQETQYF.

The chain links TRBV6-2 or TRBV6-3 to TRBJ1-2; D is ambiguous. This CDR3 is 15 amino acids long. V was pared by 0 bases and J by 2 bases, with 10 bases between. Per the germline V gene, CDR1 is MNHEY and CDR2 is SVGEGT. CDR3 sequence reads: CASSYSGLLNYGYTF. The DNA for the CDR3 is TGTGCCAGCAGTTACTCAGGGCTTCTGAACTATGGCTACACCTTC.

The V gene is TRBV19, the J gene TRBJ1-1; D is unclear. V dropped 3 bases and J dropped 1 base, with 9 bases sitting between them. Looked up from germline, CDR1 is LNHDA and CDR2 is SQIVND (reference sequence). This CDR3 region has 14 residues. CDR3 in amino acids: CASSIPYKNTEAFF. Written as DNA, the CDR3 is TGTGCCAGTAGTATCCCATACAAGAACACTGAAGCTTTCTTT.

The J gene is TRBJ2-3, the V gene TRBV2, with 11 bases aligning to TRBD2. The CDR3 covers 17 residues. V was clipped by 7 bases and J by 6 bases; unmatched bases: 15. Germline V lookup: CDR1 SNHLY, CDR2 FYNNEI. CDR3 region: CASIFLRTSGPGDTQYF. The CDR3 coding sequence is TGTGCCAGCATTTTCCTCCGGACTAGCGGGCCGGGGGATACGCAGTATTTT.

This chain joins TRBV20-1 and TRBJ2-1; D ambiguous. The CDR3 covers 13 residues. CDR1 DFQATT and CDR2 SNEGSKA come from the germline V gene (reference sequence). V was clipped by 6 bases and J by 1 base, with 10 bases between them. CDR3 loop: CSAPTGSYNEQFF. The CDR3 DNA sequence: TGCAGTGCGCCCACCGGGTCCTACAATGAGCAGTTCTTC.

The V and J genes are TRBV5-6 and TRBJ2-2; no definite D call. This CDR3 comprises 14 residues. Trimming pared 0 bases from V and 4 bases from J, leaving 7 bases between. Per the germline V gene, CDR1 is SGHDT and CDR2 is YYEEEE. For the CDR3, the DNA is TGTGCCAGCAGCTTGGTACTTTCCACCGGGGAGCTGTTTTTT. It encodes CASSLVLSTGELFF.

This sequence joins TRBV4-2 and TRBJ2-2; no reliable D call. The germline CDR1 and CDR2 sequences are LGHNA and YNFKEQ. V was trimmed by 4 bases and J by 2 bases, leaving 11 bases between them. The CDR3 loop spans 15 amino acids. CDR3 residues: CASSLRLANTGELFF. DNA of the CDR3: TGTGCCAGCAGCCTTCGACTTGCCAACACCGGGGAGCTGTTTTTT.

This clonotype was counted a single time. The gene calls are TRBV5-1 and TRBJ1-3; 7 nucleotides agree with TRBD1. The CDR3 length is 16 residues. Per the germline V gene, CDR1 is SGHRS and CDR2 is YFSETQ. V lost 1 base, J lost 4 bases, and 8 bases stayed unmatched. This CDR3 reads CASSLTTTGRGNTIYF. The CDR3 coding sequence is TGCGCCAGCAGCTTGACCACGACAGGGCGCGGAAACACCATATATTTT.

This clonotype was counted between two and nine times. The V and J genes are TRBV6-5 and TRBJ1-4; the D gene is possibly TRBD1 (6 bases). Germline V lookup: CDR1 MNHEY, CDR2 SVGAGI. The CDR3 loop spans 11 amino acids. With 6 bases removed from V and 8 bases from J, the gap between germline ends came to 7 bases. The CDR3 is CASRRGEKLFF. CDR3 nucleotide sequence: TGTGCCAGCAGGAGGGGGGAAAAACTGTTTTTT.

This clonotype was seen once. J is TRBJ2-7 and V is TRBV5-1, with D perhaps TRBD1 (6 bases). This CDR3 region has 15 residues. Germline loops: CDR1 SGHRS, CDR2 YFSETQ. Trimming stripped 0 bases from V and 0 bases from J, with 10 bases between. The CDR3 reads CASSLETGFSYEQYF. The CDR3 region has the DNA TGCGCCAGCAGCTTGGAGACAGGCTTCTCCTACGAGCAGTACTTC.